A selection of T cell receptor beta chains follows, all from one sample in a study of early T cells in non-severe SARS-CoV-2 infection. A single record per CDR3 protein comes from TCRdb applying MiXCR to the 5' RACE reads. The data contain some 60,000 distinct CDR3 sequences, about 8.9% of them singletons. Input material: whole blood. These receptors were collected from an adult who was a healthcare worker with PCR-confirmed SARS-CoV-2 infection or an uninfected control (not recorded which). CDR3s leave out the opening cysteine and the closing phenylalanine or tryptophan. Fields, in order: V gene, J gene, CDR3 protein.

TRBV6-2/TRBV6-3,TRBJ2-7,ASERVSSRIYEQY
TRBV6-1,TRBJ2-1,ACLRGNEQF
TRBV29-1,TRBJ2-1,SGRGSSYNEQF
TRBV19,TRBJ2-5,ASTPETSDETQY
TRBV27,TRBJ2-2,ARTGVSTGELF
TRBV5-1,TRBJ2-5,ASSPGGRQGRETQY
TRBV12-3/TRBV12-4,TRBJ2-7,ASSGSRDLPREQY
TRBV29-1,TRBJ2-7,SVSRGAGPESTYEQY
TRBV6-2/TRBV6-3,TRBJ1-5,ASRGTGGSQPQH
TRBV27,TRBJ1-1,ASSLQGGRRYTEAF
TRBV28,TRBJ2-1,ASTLQGASYNEQF
TRBV19,TRBJ1-5,ASSPTGLSNQPQH
TRBV28,TRBJ2-5,ASSLESLAGGDRD
TRBV25-1,TRBJ2-1,ASSKRGLFYNEQF
TRBV27,TRBJ2-7,ASKSDRDYEQY
TRBV20-1,TRBJ2-1,SARDFGSTPYNEQF
TRBV20-1,TRBJ2-2,SAKAGDTGELF
TRBV6-6,TRBJ2-7,ASSSSSYEQY
TRBV12-3/TRBV12-4,TRBJ2-1,ASSLGRGPYNEQF
TRBV7-2,TRBJ2-2,ASSSLGLAVTGELF
TRBV6-2/TRBV6-3,TRBJ2-7,ASSYSRAAEQY
TRBV3-1,TRBJ2-3,ASSQELAATDTQY
TRBV7-2,TRBJ1-1,ASSLARGSAEAF
TRBV6-5,TRBJ2-7,ASSYSEGLTYEQY
TRBV6-1,TRBJ2-1,ASSESIAGGNNEQF
TRBV7-2,TRBJ1-1,ASSGTGGTEAF
TRBV11-1,TRBJ1-5,ASSPDGPNQPQH
TRBV7-2,TRBJ2-1,ASSLDGRDQF
TRBV9,TRBJ1-1,ASSVDLGNTEAF
TRBV13,TRBJ2-6,ASTSIGLAPPGANVLT
TRBV5-4,TRBJ2-3,ASSLGADTDTQY
TRBV29-1,TRBJ2-5,SAKGGPRLETQY
TRBV14,TRBJ1-1,ASSQVSGGKAF
TRBV19,TRBJ2-4,ASSRRDGENIQY
TRBV28,TRBJ2-3,ASRTGGVATSTDTQY
TRBV6-2/TRBV6-3,TRBJ2-7,ASSSLPAVRRLDEQY
TRBV9,TRBJ1-1,ASSYGTGRENTEAF
TRBV11-3,TRBJ2-2,ASSFSSVNTGELF
TRBV6-2/TRBV6-3,TRBJ1-5,ASRGTGRNNQPQH
TRBV5-1,TRBJ2-7,ASSLAQTAYEQY
TRBV3-1,TRBJ1-5,ASSRGLGNQPQH
TRBV12-3/TRBV12-4,TRBJ1-5,ASSLAEGQPQH
TRBV25-1,TRBJ1-5,ASRPKGGNSNQPQH
TRBV11-2,TRBJ2-2,ASSATNTGELF
TRBV19,TRBJ2-3,ASRSSGTRDTDTQY
TRBV19,TRBJ2-5,ASRHRAQETQY
TRBV18,TRBJ2-3,ASSPPGVSTDTQF
TRBV29-1,TRBJ2-6,SVANFSGANVLT
TRBV28,TRBJ2-3,ASSSPPPGDTQY
TRBV14,TRBJ1-6,ASSLSMGSPLH
TRBV27,TRBJ1-5,ASSISAQGRSQPQH
TRBV6-2/TRBV6-3,TRBJ2-5,ASTLGLAEQETQY
TRBV20-1,TRBJ2-7,SARDVGGLYEQY
TRBV25-1,TRBJ2-3,ASSELSGTGTDTQY
TRBV20-1,TRBJ2-1,SAPGTSDYNEQF
TRBV6-5,TRBJ2-5,ASSRPGAEQETQY
TRBV29-1,TRBJ2-7,SVAAGREQY
TRBV6-5,TRBJ2-5,ASSRAYSQETQY
TRBV6-2/TRBV6-3,TRBJ1-2,ASSQLTDGGYT